This entry lists 15 T cell receptor beta chains sequenced from one sample in a study of CD8+ T cells in alopecia areata. Extracted from the samples, RNA was reverse transcribed into cDNA to serve as the sequencing template. Sequenced by immunoSEQ multiplex PCR; TCRdb stores in-frame clones only, minus some. The profile covers roughly 100,000 clones, with roughly 53% appearing a single time and around 10% taken by the ten largest. Source material: CD4+ T cells sorted from blood. The receptors stem from a human donor in good health.

CDR3 sequence (DNA): TGTGCCAGCAGTGAATGGACAGGGGGCGACCAAGAGACCCAGTACTTC. It translates to CASSEWTGGDQETQYF. This chain connects TRBV25-1 to TRBJ2-5; TRBD1 aligns across 11 bases. The J segment lost 0 bases and the V segment lost 1 base, leaving 1 base of the junction unmatched. Germline CDR1 is MGHDK and CDR2 is SYGVNS. The CDR3 is made up of 16 amino acids. The full variable domain, rest sourced from reference TRBV25-1 and TRBJ2-5, is EADIYQTPRYLVIGTGKKITLECSQTMGHDKMYWYQQDPGMELHLIHYSYGVNSTEKGDLSSESTVSRIRTEHFPLTLESARPSHTSQYLCASSEWTGGDQETQYFGPGTRLLVL.

The rearrangement uses TRBV5-1 and TRBJ2-2; 7 positions match TRBD1. The V gene's germline CDR1 is SGHRS and CDR2 YFSETQ. J gave up 1 base and V 8 bases, and 2 bases lay outside the gene matches. CDR3 length: 13 residues. CDR3 sequence: CASRTGNTGELFF. CDR3 DNA sequence: TGCGCCAGTCGGACAGGGAACACCGGGGAGCTGTTTTTT.

This clone was seen a handful of times. This chain uses TRBV29-1 with TRBJ2-3; weak D call: TRBD1 (5 bases). Trimming took 5 bases from V and 2 from J, leaving 11 bases between them. This CDR3 has 13 residues. Germline CDR1 is SQVTM and CDR2 is ANQGSEA. CDR3 DNA sequence: TGCAGCGTTCAGGGCCTATACACAGATACGCAGTATTTT. Its protein product is CSVQGLYTDTQYF.

This clone was observed a handful of times. V usage is TRBV5-1 and J usage is TRBJ1-2; 9 bases are a match to TRBD1. CDR1 and CDR2 (germline): SGHRS, YFSETQ. V lost 2 bases, J lost 3 bases, and 5 bases stayed unmatched. The CDR3 is 15 residues long. CDR3 nucleotides: TGCGCCAGCAGCTTTCAACAGGGGGCATACTATGGCTACACCTTC. Amino acid sequence: CASSFQQGAYYGYTF.

This chain links TRBV4-2 with TRBJ1-2, with 8 bases that match TRBD1. Germline CDR1 LGHNA, CDR2 YNFKEQ. Unmatched junction bases numbered 7, after V lost 4 bases and J lost 3 bases. The CDR3 length is 15 residues. This CDR3 is CASSREQGVDYGYTF. CDR3 nucleotide sequence: TGTGCCAGCAGCCGCGAACAGGGGGTAGACTATGGCTACACCTTC.

The rearrangement links TRBV5-1 to TRBJ2-3, with TRBD2 as a possible D gene (6 bases). CDR1 is SGHRS, CDR2 YFSETQ, per germline. V dropped 0 bases and J dropped 0 bases, with 14 bases sitting between them. The CDR3 sequence is 17 residues long. For the CDR3, the DNA is TGCGCCAGCAGCTTGGTGGTGGGGCTAGCGAGCACAGATACGCAGTATTTT. Amino acids: CASSLVVGLASTDTQYF.

This clone was recorded a few times. The chain uses TRBV7-6 and TRBJ2-6; D may be TRBD1 (6 bases). From germline, CDR1 is SGHVS and CDR2 FNYEAQ. Trimming took off 3 bases at V and 3 bases at J, with 15 bases between the two ends. This CDR3 has 17 amino acids. The CDR3 region has the DNA TGTGCCAGCAGCTTTGTCTCCCCGACAGGTGGGGCCAACGTCCTGACTTTC. Its translation is CASSFVSPTGGANVLTF.

The V gene is TRBV5-1, the J gene TRBJ2-7; tentative D call: TRBD2 (6 bases). CDR1 and CDR2 (germline): SGHRS, YFSETQ. This CDR3 has 14 residues. Trimming cost V 2 bases and J 3 bases, with 12 bases left between them. In nucleotides, the CDR3 is TGCGCCAGCAGCTTTAACGGCGGGGACTACGAGCAGTACTTC. Translation gives CASSFNGGDYEQYF. The entire variable domain, with the rest obtained from reference TRBV5-1 and TRBJ2-7, is as follows: KAGVTQTPRYLIKTRGQQVTLSCSPISGHRSVSWYQQTPGQGLQFLFEYFSETQRNKGNFPGRFSGRQFSNSRSEMNVSTLELGDSALYLCASSFNGGDYEQYFGPGTRLTVT.

The chain joins TRBV4-1 to TRBJ1-5; no clear D gene. V was shortened by 0 bases and J by 0 bases, with 12 bases between the two germline ends. CDR3 length: 17 amino acids. Germline V gene lookup returns CDR1 MGHRA and CDR2 YSYEKL. The CDR3 DNA is TGCGCCAGCAGCCAAGACTCCCAGGCGTTTAGCAATCAGCCCCAGCATTTT. Its protein product is CASSQDSQAFSNQPQHF.

The chain carries TRBV28 and TRBJ2-7; 8 bases match TRBD2. Germline loops: CDR1 MDHEN, CDR2 SYDVKM. This CDR3 is built from 13 residues. V gave up 6 bases and J gave up 2 bases; unmatched junction bases: 3. CDR3 DNA: TGTGCCAGCAGCCCGGGGGGGCCCTACGAGCAGTACTTC. Residues: CASSPGGPYEQYF.

There are a few counts of this clone. The V and J genes are TRBV25-1 and TRBJ2-1; 8 positions agree with TRBD2. The CDR3 spans 15 residues. Trimming removed 2 bases from V and 5 bases from J; junction bases left unmatched: 5. In germline, CDR1 is MGHDK, CDR2 SYGVNS. CDR3 DNA sequence: TGTGCCAGCAGTGAACGGGCGGGGGGTGACAATGAGCAGTTCTTC. Residues: CASSERAGGDNEQFF.

V and J are TRBV29-1 and TRBJ2-7; TRBD1 is a possible D gene (5 bases). This CDR3 comprises 15 residues. Germline V gene data show CDR1 as SQVTM and CDR2 as ANQGSEA. The V end was cut by 5 bases, the J end by 6 bases, with 23 bases between. The CDR3 DNA is TGCAGCGTTTGCCACAGGCTACCCCCGCCTTGCGAGCAGTACTTC. It encodes CSVCHRLPPPCEQYF.

The V gene is TRBV2, the J gene TRBJ1-2; TRBD1 agrees at 9 bases. The germline V gene has CDR1 SNHLY and CDR2 FYNNEI. The CDR3 is made up of 19 amino acids. Trimming at V came to 0 bases and at J to 4 bases, leaving 15 bases not matched to a gene. As DNA, the CDR3 is TGTGCCAGCAGTGAAGCGCCCCCCCCGGGACAGGGTGGTAGCTATGGCTACACCTTC. This translates into CASSEAPPPGQGGSYGYTF.

The chain combines TRBV7-9 with TRBJ2-1; no clear D. The ends were cut back, 2 bases at V and 10 bases at J, with 6 bases in the middle. This CDR3 has 11 amino acids. Germline-derived CDR1 and CDR2 are SEHNR and FQNEAQ (reference sequence). CDR3 in amino acids: CASSLPGEQFF. CDR3 DNA sequence: TGTGCCAGCAGCTTACCTGGGGAGCAGTTCTTC.

The chain employs TRBV19 and TRBJ1-4; D call uncertain. With 9 bases removed from V and 10 bases from J, the gap between germline ends came to 15 bases. Germline CDR1 is LNHDA and CDR2 is SQIVND (reference sequence). The CDR3 length is 12 residues. In DNA, the CDR3 is TGTGCCAGCCCCCCATGTGGTCGAAAACTGTTTTTT. Protein product: CASPPCGRKLFF.